The TCR beta chain described here comes from a study of beta chain features in type 1 diabetes. Study conclusions and caveats: Among patients with Type 1 diabetes, TCRB CDR3s were moderately but significantly shorter in every one of the four CD4+ subsets.

Expressed TCRB transcripts got sequenced, as all isolated RNA was reverse transcribed. Each sample of naive, central memory or regulatory T cells had, on average, about 3.57 million reads. The repertoire was sequenced with immunoSEQ multiplex PCR; TCRdb's copy has only in-frame clones and lacks some. The table shows over 100,000 clones, with about a sixth occurring only once. In this sample, this clone turned up many times. Its matching antigen is unknown. Sorting that relied on CD45RO/CCR7/CD25/CD127/CD95/CD27 yielded CD4+ naive, central memory, regulatory and stem cell-like memory cells. The receptor comes from a man aged 25 to 45 with type 1 diabetes. Material: central memory CD4+ T cells from blood.

The CDR3 sequence: CASRPISGGTSEKLFF. In DNA form, the CDR3 reads TGTGCCAGCAGACCGATCTCCGGCGGGACGTCAGAAAAACTGTTTTTT. The V call is TRBV28, the J call TRBJ1-4; TRBD1 might be the D (5 bases). V lost 6 bases to trimming and J lost 8 bases, with 22 bases between them. The CDR3 has 16 amino acids. Looked up from germline, CDR1 is MDHEN and CDR2 is SYDVKM.